The sequence of this T cell receptor (beta chain) was determined in a study of spatial heterogeneity in lung cancer. Broader study findings: Mutation tallies in tumors tracked expanded intratumoral alpha and beta TCR counts.

From the 5' RACE reads, TCRdb called clonotypes with MiXCR, one entry per CDR3 protein. The repertoire consists of about 13,000 distinct CDR3 sequences, with 4.5% to 5.5% occurring once and the leading ten covering 25%. This CDR3 has 18 residues. Germline V lookup: CDR1 MNHEY, CDR2 SVGEGT. With 2 bases removed from V and 4 bases from J, the gap between germline ends came to 20 bases. This clonotype counts as medium-sized. Antigen: not known. Sample time point: sample taken at primary tumor resection. The sequence derives from a male donor with early-stage non-small cell lung cancer. The rearrangement joins TRBV6-2 or TRBV6-3 to TRBJ2-2; the D call may be TRBD1 or TRBD2 (5 bases each). The starting material was lung tumor tissue, obtained at surgery. CDR3 in DNA: TGTGCCAGCAGTTACCCTACCGGGACCCTAAGGGGCACCGGGGAGCTGTTTTTT. Translation gives CASSYPTGTLRGTGELFF.